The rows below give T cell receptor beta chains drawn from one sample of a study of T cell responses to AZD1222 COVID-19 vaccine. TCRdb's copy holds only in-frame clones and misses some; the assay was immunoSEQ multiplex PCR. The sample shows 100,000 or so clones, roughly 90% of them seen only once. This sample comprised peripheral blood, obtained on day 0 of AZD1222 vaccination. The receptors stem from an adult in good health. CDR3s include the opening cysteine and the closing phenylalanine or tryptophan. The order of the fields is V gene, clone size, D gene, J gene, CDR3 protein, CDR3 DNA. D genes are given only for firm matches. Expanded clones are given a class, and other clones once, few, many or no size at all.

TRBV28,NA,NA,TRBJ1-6,CATSRTRYNSPLHF,TGTGCCACCTCACGCACGCGGTATAATTCACCCCTCCACTTT
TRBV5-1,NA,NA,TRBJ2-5,CASSLGPSQETQYF,TGCGCCAGCAGCTTGGGCCCCAGCCAAGAGACCCAGTACTTC
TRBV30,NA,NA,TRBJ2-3,CAWSVIDTQYF,TGTGCCTGGAGTGTAATAGATACGCAGTATTTT
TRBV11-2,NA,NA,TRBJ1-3,CASSLGGTSGNTIYF,TGTGCCAGCAGCTTAGGAGGGACGTCGGGAAACACCATATATTTT
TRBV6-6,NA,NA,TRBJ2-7,CASSYGLAHSSYEQYF,TGTGCCAGCAGTTACGGGCTAGCGCACTCCTCCTACGAGCAGTACTTC
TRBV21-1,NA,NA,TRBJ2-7,CASSKDSSLTYEQYF,TGTGCCAGCAGCAAAGATAGCAGTCTAACCTACGAGCAGTACTTC
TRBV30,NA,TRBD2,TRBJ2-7,CAWSVSLAGGHYEQYF,TGTGCCTGGAGTGTATCACTAGCGGGAGGGCACTACGAGCAGTACTTC
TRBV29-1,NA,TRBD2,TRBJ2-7,CSVEGRAGGTSYEQYF,TGCAGCGTTGAAGGGAGAGCGGGAGGGACCTCCTACGAGCAGTACTTC
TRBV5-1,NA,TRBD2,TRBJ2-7,CASSPLAGVSSEVLREQYF,TGCGCCAGCAGCCCCTTAGCGGGAGTCTCCTCAGAGGTCCTCAGGGAGCAGTACTTC
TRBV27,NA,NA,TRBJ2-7,CASSLYPSVSYEQYF,TGTGCCAGCAGTTTATACCCCAGTGTATCCTACGAGCAGTACTTC
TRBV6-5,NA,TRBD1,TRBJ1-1,CASGTGAYTEAFF,TGTGCCAGCGGGACAGGGGCCTACACTGAAGCTTTCTTT
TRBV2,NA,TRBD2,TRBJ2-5,CASTEGLAGDETQYF,TGTGCCAGCACTGAGGGACTAGCGGGAGATGAGACCCAGTACTTC
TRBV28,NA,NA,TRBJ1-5,CASSPTPYSNQPQHF,TGTGCCAGCAGTCCGACGCCTTATAGCAATCAGCCCCAGCATTTT
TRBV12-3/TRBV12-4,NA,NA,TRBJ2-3,CASSCRTDTQYF,TGTGCCAGCAGTTGCCGCACAGATACGCAGTATTTT
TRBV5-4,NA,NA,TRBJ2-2,CASSSSSQGTGELFF,TGTGCCAGCAGCTCTAGTAGTCAGGGGACCGGGGAGCTGTTTTTT
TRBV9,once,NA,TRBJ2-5,CASSVAATKSQETQYF,TGTGCCAGCAGCGTAGCGGCCACTAAGTCCCAAGAGACCCAGTACTTC
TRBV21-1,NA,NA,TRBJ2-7,CASSKALAGLAYPSYEQYF,TGTGCCAGCAGCAAAGCGCTTGCGGGACTAGCTTACCCCAGCTACGAGCAGTACTTC
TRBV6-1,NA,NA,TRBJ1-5,CASSEIVGYEPQHF,TGTGCCAGCAGTGAAATCGTGGGGTATGAGCCCCAGCATTTT
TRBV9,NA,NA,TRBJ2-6,CASSVRGDSGANVLTF,TGTGCCAGCAGCGTAAGGGGAGACTCTGGGGCCAACGTCCTGACTTTC
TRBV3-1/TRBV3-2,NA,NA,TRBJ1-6,CASSQAQGYNSPLHF,TGTGCCAGCAGCCAAGCCCAGGGCTATAATTCACCCCTCCACTTT